The entry below describes one T cell receptor beta chain. This specimen comes from a study of T cells in localized non-small cell lung cancer. The data were produced by immunoSEQ multiplex PCR, yet TCRdb's version contains in-frame clones alone and is incomplete. The sample includes 25,000 to 35,000 clones, roughly 80% of them seen just once. The germline V and J ends were trimmed by 2 bases and 8 bases, with 7 bases remaining between them. CDR1 is MNHEY, CDR2 SMNVEV, per germline (reference sequence). The CDR3 totals 13 residues. The receptor comes from a man aged 40 to 70 with stage III lung adenocarcinoma. Source: peripheral blood mononuclear cells, taken before any cancer treatment. The chain carries TRBV27 and TRBJ1-6, with D uncertain. CDR3 sequence (DNA): TGTGCCAGCAGTTTAGTTTACGATTCACCCCTCCACTTT. Protein sequence: CASSLVYDSPLHF.